This TCR beta chain is drawn from a study of response to subunit inactivated influenza vaccine. Findings and caveats of the study: The authors proposed limited new T cell recruitment per seasonal influenza vaccination.

TCRdb itself ran the RT-PCR reads through MiXCR, one entry per CDR3 protein. This table has 600,000 to 850,000 distinct CDR3 sequences, around 13% appearing once. Details on this clonotype: Its antigen remains unknown.

The CDR3 contains 16 residues. V lost 3 bases and J lost 3, with 17 bases in between. Germline V gene data show CDR1 as SNHLY and CDR2 as FYNNEI. The sequenced sample was PBMCs from blood, obtained roughly 2 weeks before vaccination. The TCR originated in a man in his forties or fifties who received an inactivated influenza vaccine. The chain employs TRBV2 and TRBJ2-5; D not certain. CDR3 nucleotides: TGTGCCAGCAGTGATCCGGCCGGACCCGAAGAAGAGACCCAGTACTTC. Translating gives CASSDPAGPEEETQYF.